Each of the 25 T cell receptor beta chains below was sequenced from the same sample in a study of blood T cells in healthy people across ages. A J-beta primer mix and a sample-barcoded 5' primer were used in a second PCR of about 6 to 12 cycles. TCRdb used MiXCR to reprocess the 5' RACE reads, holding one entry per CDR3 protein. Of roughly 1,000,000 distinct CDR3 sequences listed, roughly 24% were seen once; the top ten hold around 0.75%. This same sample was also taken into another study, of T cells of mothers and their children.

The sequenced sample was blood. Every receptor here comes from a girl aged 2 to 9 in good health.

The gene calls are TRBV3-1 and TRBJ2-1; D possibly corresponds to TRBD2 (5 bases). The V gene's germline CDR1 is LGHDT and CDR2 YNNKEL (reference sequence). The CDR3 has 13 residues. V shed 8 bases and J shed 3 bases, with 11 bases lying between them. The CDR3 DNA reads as TGTGCCAGCGGTCGGACTGGCTACAATGAGCAGTTCTTC. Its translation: CASGRTGYNEQFF.

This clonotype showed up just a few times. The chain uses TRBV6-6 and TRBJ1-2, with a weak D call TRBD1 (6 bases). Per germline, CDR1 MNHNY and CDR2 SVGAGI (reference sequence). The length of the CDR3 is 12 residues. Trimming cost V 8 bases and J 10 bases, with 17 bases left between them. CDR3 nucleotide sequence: TGTGCCAGCCGACCGGCAGGGGTCCACTACACCTTC. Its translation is CASRPAGVHYTF.

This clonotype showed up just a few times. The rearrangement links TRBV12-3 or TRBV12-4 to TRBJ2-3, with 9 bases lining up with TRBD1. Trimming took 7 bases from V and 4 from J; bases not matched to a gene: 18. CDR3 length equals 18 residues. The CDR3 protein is CASNSGTGPRGAPDTQYF. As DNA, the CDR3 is TGTGCCAGCAACTCCGGGACAGGGCCCCGAGGGGCCCCAGATACGCAGTATTTT.

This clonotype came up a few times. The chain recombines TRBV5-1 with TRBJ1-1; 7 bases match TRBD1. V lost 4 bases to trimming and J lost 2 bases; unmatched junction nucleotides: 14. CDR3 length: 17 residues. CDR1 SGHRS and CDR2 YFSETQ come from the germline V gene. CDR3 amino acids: CASSGGDSLLSNTEAFF. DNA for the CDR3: TGCGCCAGCAGCGGTGGGGACAGTCTCCTTTCAAACACTGAAGCTTTCTTT.

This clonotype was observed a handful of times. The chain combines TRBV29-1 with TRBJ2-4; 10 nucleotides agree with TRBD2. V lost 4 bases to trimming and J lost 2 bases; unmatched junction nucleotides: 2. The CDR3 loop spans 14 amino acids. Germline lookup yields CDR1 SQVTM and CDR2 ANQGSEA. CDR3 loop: CSVVGLATKNIQYF. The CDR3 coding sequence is TGCAGCGTTGTGGGACTAGCGACCAAAAACATTCAGTACTTC.

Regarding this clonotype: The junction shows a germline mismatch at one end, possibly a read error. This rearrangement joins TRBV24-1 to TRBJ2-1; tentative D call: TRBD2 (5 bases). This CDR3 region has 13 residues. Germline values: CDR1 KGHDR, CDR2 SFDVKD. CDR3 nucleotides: TGTGCCACCAGTGACCCTAAGACTAATGGGCAGTTCTTC. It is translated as CATSDPKTNGQFF.

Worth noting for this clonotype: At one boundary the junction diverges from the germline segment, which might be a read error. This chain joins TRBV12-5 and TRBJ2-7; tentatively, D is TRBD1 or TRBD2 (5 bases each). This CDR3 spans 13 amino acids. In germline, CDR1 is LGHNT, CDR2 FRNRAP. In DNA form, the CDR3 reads TGTGCTAGTACTCTTCGGGGCTCCTATGAGCAGTACTTC. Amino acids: CASTLRGSYEQYF.

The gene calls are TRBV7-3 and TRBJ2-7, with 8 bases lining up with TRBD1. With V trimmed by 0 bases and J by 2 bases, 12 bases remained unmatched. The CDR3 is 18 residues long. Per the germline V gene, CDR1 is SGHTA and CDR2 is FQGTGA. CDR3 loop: CASSLTSTRDRRTYEQYF. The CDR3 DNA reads TGTGCCAGCAGCTTAACATCCACCCGGGACAGGCGAACCTACGAGCAGTACTTC.

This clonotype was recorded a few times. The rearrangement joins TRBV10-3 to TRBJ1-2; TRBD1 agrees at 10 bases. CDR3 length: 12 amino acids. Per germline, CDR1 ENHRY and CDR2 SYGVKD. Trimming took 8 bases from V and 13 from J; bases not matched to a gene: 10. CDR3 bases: TGTGCCATCCTATCAGTGGGACAGGGGCGCACCTTC. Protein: CAILSVGQGRTF.

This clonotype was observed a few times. In nucleotides, the CDR3 is TGTGCCAGCTCACCCCGAGGGGGGGCCAAGGACGAGCAGTACTTC. It yields the protein CASSPRGGAKDEQYF. The V and J genes are TRBV18 and TRBJ2-7; perhaps TRBD2 as D (7 bases). V was clipped by 3 bases and J by 5 bases, with 17 bases between them. The CDR3 sequence is 15 residues long. Per the germline V gene, CDR1 is KGHSH and CDR2 is LQKENI.

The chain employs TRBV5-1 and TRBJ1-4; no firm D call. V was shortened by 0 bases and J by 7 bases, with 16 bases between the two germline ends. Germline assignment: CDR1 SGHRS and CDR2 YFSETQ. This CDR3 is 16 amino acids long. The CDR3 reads CASSLAGTAGFEKLFF. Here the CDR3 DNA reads TGCGCCAGCAGCTTGGCGGGTACGGCGGGATTTGAAAAACTGTTTTTT.

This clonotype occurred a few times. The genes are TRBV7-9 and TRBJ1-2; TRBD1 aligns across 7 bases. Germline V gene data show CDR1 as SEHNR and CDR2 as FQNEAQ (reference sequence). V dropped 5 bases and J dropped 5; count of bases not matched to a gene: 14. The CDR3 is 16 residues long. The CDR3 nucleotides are TGTGCCAGCAGCCTGCCTCGGGCAGGGGGGCCTTATGGCTACACCTTC. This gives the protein CASSLPRAGGPYGYTF.

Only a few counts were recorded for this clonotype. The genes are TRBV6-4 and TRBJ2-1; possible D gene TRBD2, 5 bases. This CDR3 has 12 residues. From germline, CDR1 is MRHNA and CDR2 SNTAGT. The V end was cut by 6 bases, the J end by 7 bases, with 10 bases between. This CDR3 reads CASRLVGNEQFF. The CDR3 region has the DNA TGTGCCAGCAGACTAGTGGGGAATGAGCAGTTCTTC.

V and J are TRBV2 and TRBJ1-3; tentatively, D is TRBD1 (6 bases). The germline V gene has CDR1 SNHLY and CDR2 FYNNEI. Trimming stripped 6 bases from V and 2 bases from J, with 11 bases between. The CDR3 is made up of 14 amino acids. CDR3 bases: TGTGCCAGCAGCCCACAGGGCGCTGGAAACACCATATATTTT. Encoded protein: CASSPQGAGNTIYF.

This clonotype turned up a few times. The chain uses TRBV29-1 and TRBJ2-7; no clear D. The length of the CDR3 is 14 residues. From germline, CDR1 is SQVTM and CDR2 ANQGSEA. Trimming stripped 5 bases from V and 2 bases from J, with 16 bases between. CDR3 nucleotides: TGCAGCGTTCTAACACCCGGACGGACCTACGAGCAGTACTTC. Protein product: CSVLTPGRTYEQYF.

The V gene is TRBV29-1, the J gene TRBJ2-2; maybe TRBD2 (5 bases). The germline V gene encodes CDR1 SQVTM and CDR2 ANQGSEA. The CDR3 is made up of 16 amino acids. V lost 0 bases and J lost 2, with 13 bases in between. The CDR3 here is CSVEDPVEGNTGELFF. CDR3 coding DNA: TGCAGCGTTGAAGATCCGGTAGAGGGAAACACCGGGGAGCTGTTTTTT.

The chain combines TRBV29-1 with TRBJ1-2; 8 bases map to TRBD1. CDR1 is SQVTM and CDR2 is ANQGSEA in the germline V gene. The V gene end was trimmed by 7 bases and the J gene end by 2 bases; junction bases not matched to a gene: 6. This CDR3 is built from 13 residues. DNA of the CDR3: TGCAGCGCTGGGACAGGAGGCAACTATGGCTACACCTTC. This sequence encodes CSAGTGGNYGYTF.

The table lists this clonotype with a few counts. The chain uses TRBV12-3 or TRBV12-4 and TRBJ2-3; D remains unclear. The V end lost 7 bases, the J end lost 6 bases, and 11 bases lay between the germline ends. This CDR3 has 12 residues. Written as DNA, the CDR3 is TGTGCCAGCACCCTGGCGCAGGATACGCAGTATTTT. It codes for CASTLAQDTQYF.

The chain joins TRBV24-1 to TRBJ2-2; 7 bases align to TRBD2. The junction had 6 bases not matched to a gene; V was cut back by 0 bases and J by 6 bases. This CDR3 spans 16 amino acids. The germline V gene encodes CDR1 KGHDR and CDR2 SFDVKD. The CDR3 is CATSDLAGEIAGELFF. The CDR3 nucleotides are TGTGCCACCAGTGATTTGGCGGGAGAGATCGCCGGGGAGCTGTTTTTT.

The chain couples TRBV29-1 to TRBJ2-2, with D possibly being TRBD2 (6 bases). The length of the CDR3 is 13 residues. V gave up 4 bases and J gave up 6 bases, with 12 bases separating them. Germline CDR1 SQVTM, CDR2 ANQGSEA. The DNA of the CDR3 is TGCAGCGTTGTGGGACTCTGGCCCGGGGAGCTGTTTTTT. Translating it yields CSVVGLWPGELFF.

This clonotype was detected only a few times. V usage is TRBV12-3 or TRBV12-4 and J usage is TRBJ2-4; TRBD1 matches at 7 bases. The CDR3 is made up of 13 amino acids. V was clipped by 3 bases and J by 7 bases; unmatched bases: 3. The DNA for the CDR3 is TGTGCCAGCAGTTTCGGGACAGATAACATTCAGTACTTC. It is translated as CASSFGTDNIQYF.

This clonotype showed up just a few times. As DNA, the CDR3 is TGTGCCAGCAGTTACTCGGCGGCGAGCAGCACCATATATTTT. It is translated as CASSYSAASSTIYF. The rearrangement links TRBV6-6 to TRBJ1-3; no clear D gene. Germline assignment: CDR1 MNHNY and CDR2 SVGAGI (reference sequence). V was clipped by 0 bases and J by 9 bases, with 12 bases between them. The CDR3 contains 14 residues.

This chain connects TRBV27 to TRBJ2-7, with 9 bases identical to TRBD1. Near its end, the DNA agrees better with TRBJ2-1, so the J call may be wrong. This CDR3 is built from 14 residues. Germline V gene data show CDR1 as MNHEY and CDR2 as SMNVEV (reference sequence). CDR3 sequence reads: CASSVGTGIDEQFF. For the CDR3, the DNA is TGTGCCAGCAGTGTAGGGACAGGGATAGATGAGCAGTTCTTC.

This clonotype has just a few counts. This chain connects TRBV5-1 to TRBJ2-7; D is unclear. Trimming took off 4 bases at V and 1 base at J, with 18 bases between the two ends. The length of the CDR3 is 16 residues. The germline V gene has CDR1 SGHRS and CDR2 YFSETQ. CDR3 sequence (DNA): TGCGCCAGCAGCACCACAATTCGGACGGATTCCTACGAGCAGTACTTC. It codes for CASSTTIRTDSYEQYF.

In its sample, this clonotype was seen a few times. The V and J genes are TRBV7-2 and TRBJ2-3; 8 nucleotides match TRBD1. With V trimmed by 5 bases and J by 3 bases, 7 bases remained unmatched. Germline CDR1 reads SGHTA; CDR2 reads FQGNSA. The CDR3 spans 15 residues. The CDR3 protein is CASSPDRVITDTQYF. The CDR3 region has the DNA TGTGCCAGCAGCCCGGACAGGGTTATTACAGATACGCAGTATTTT.